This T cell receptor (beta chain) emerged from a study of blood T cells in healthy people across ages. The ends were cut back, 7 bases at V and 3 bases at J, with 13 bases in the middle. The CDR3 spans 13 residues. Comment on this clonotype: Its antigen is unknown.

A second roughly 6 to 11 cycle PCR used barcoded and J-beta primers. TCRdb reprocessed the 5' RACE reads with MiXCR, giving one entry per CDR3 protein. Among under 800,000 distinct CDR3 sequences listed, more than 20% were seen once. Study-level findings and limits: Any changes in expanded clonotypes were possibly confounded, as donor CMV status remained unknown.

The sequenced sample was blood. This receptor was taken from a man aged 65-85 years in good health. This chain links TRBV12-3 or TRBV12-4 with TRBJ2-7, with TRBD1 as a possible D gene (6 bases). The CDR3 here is CASTLGQVYEQYF. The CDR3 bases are TGTGCCAGCACCCTGGGACAAGTCTACGAGCAGTACTTC.